The entry below gives a single TCR beta chain sequence along with its context. This sample is drawn from a study of T cells in Graves' hyperthyroidism and ophthalmopathy. RNA transcripts were the template for amplifying TCR beta CDR3 regions. Using the HTBI primer set, a first-round RT-PCR was run on the TCR CDR3. Via MiXCR, TCRdb re-called the multiplex PCR reads, giving one row per CDR3 protein. This sample yields around 600,000 distinct CDR3 sequences, of which around 15% are seen a single time; approximately 3.5% belongs to the top ten. V gave up 6 bases and J gave up 2 bases, with 14 bases separating them. CDR1 and CDR2 (germline): MDHEN, SYDVKM. The length of the CDR3 is 14 residues.

The source is a woman between 40 and 55 years old with Graves' ophthalmopathy. The rearrangement joins TRBV28 to TRBJ2-7; D possibly uses TRBD1 or TRBD2 (5 bases each). Material for sequencing was blood. DNA for the CDR3: TGTGCCAGCAGCCCCGGGACGTTTCCCTACGAGCAGTACTTC. Translation gives CASSPGTFPYEQYF.